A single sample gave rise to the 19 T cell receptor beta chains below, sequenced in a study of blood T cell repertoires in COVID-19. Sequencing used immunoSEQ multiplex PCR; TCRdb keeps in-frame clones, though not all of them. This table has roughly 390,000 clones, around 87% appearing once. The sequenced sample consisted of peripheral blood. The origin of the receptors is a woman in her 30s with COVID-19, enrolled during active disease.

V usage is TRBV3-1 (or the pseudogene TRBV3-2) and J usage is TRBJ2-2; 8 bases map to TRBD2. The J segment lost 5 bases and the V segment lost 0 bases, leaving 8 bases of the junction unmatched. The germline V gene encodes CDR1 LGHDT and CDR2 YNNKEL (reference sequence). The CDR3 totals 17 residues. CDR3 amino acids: CASSQDGSGSLTGELFF. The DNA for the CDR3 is TGTGCCAGCAGCCAAGATGGGAGCGGGAGCCTTACCGGGGAGCTGTTTTTT.

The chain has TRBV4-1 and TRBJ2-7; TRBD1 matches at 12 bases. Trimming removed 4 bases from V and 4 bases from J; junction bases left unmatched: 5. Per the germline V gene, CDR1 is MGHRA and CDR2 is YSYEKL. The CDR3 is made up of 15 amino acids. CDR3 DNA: TGCGCCAGCAGCCTGGGGACAGGGGGCGGGTACGAGCAGTACTTC. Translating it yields CASSLGTGGGYEQYF.

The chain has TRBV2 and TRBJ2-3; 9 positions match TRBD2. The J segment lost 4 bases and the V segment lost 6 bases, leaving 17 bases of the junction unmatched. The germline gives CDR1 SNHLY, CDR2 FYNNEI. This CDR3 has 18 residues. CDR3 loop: CASSLSRLAAGGADTQYF. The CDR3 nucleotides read TGTGCCAGCAGCCTGAGCCGACTAGCGGCCGGAGGAGCAGATACGCAGTATTTT.

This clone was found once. CDR3 coding DNA: TGTGCCAGCAGCAAAATCTCCGGCACAGATACGCAGTATTTT. The encoded protein is CASSKISGTDTQYF. The chain uses TRBV5-6 and TRBJ2-3, with D unclear. Trimming shortened V by 4 bases and J by 1 base, and 10 bases separated the two germline ends. CDR1 and CDR2 from the germline V gene are SGHDT and YYEEEE. CDR3 size: 14 residues. Using reference TRBV5-6 and TRBJ2-3 for the parts outside the CDR3, the full variable domain is DAGVTQSPTHLIKTRGQQVTLRCSPKSGHDTVSWYQQALGQGPQFIFQYYEEEERQRGNFPDRFSGHQFPNYSSELNVNALLLGDSALYLCASSKISGTDTQYFGPGTRLTVL.

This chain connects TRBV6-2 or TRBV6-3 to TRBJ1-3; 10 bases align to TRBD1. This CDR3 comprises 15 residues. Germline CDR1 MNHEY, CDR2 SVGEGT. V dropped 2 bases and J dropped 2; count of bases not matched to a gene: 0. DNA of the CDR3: TGTGCCAGCAGTTACGGACAGGGGGCTGGAAACACCATATATTTT. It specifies CASSYGQGAGNTIYF.

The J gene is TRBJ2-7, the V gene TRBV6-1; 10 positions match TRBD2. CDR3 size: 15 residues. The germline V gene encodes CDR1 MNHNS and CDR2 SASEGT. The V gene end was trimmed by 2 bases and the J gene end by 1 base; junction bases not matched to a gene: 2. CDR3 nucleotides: TGTGCCAGCAGTGAACCGGGACTAGCGTCCTACGAGCAGTACTTC. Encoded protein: CASSEPGLASYEQYF.

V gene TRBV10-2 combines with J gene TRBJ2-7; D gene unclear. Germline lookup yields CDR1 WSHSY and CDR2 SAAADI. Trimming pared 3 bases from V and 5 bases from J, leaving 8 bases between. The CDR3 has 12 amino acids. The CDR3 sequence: CASSETADEQYF. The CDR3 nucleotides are TGCGCCAGCAGTGAAACTGCGGACGAGCAGTACTTC.

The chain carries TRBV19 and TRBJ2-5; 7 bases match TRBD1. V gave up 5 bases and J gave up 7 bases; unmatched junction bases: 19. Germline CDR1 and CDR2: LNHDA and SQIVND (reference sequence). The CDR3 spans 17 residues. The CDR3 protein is CASSRTQGQHYLGTQYF. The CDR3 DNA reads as TGTGCCAGTAGTCGAACCCAGGGACAGCACTATCTAGGGACCCAGTACTTC.

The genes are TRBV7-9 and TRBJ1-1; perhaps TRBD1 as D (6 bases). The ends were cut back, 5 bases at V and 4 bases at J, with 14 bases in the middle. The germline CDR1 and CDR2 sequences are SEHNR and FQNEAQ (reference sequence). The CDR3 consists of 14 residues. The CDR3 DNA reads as TGTGCCAGCAGCGGTACAGGGCTGGGCACTGAAGCTTTCTTT. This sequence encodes CASSGTGLGTEAFF.

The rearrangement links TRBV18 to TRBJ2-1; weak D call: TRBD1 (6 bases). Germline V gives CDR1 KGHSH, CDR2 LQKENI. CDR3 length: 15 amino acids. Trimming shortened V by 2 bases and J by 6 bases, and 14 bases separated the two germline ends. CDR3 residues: CASSPKGVGGNEQFF. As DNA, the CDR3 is TGTGCCAGCTCACCAAAGGGGGTTGGGGGCAATGAGCAGTTCTTC.

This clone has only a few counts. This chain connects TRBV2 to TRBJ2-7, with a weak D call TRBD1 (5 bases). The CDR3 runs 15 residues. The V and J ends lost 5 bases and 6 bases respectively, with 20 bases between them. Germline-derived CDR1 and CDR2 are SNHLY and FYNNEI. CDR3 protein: CASSRTRGIDLEQYF. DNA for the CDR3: TGTGCCAGCAGTCGAACAAGGGGTATAGACCTCGAGCAGTACTTC.

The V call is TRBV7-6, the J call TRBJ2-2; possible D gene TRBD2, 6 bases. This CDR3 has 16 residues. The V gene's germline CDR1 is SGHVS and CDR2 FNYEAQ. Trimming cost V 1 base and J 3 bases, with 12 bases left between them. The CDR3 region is CASSLVGDSYTGELFF. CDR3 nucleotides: TGTGCCAGCAGCTTAGTGGGGGACTCCTACACCGGGGAGCTGTTTTTT. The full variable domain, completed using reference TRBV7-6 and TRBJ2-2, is GAGVSQSPRYKVTKRGQDVALRCDPISGHVSLYWYRQALGQGPEFLTYFNYEAQQDKSGLPNDRFSAERPEGSISTLTIQRTEQRDSAMYRCASSLVGDSYTGELFFGEGSRLTVL.

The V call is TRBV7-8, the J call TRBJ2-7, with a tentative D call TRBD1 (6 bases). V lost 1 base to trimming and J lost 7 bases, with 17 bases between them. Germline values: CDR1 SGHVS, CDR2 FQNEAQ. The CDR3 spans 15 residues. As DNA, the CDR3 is TGTGCCAGCAGCTTAGTGCAGGGGATATCCCGGGAGCAGTACTTC. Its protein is CASSLVQGISREQYF.

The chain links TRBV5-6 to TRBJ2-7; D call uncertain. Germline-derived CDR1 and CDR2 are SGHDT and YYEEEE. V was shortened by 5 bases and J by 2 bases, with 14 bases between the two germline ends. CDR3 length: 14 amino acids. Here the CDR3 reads CASRGARFTYEQYF. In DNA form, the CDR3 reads TGTGCCAGCAGGGGTGCCAGGTTTACCTACGAGCAGTACTTC.

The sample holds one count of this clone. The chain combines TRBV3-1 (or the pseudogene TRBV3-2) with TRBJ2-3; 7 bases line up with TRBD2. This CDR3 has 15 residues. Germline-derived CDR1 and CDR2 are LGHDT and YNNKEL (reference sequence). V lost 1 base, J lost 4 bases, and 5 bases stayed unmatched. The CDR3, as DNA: TGTGCCAGCAGCCAAGGGAGCGGGAAGGCAGATACGCAGTATTTT. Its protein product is CASSQGSGKADTQYF.

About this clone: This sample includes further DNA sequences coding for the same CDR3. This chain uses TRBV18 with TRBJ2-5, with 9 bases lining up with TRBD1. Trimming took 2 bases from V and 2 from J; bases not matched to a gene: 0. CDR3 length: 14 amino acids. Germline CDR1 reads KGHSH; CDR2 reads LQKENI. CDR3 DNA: TGTGCCAGCTCACCAGGGACAGGGCAAGAGACCCAGTACTTC. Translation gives CASSPGTGQETQYF.

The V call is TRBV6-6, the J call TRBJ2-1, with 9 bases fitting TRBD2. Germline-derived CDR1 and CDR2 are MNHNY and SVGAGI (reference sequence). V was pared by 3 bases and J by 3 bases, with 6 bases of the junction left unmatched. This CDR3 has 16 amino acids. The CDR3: CASSYGGRAIYNEQFF. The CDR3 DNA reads TGTGCCAGCAGTTATGGCGGGAGGGCCATCTACAATGAGCAGTTCTTC.

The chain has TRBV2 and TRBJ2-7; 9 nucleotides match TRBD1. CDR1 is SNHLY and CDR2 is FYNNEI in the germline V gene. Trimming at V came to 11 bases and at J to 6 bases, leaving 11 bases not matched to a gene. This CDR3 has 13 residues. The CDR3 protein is CAGSGQGNAEQYF. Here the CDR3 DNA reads TGTGCCGGGTCAGGACAGGGGAACGCCGAGCAGTACTTC.

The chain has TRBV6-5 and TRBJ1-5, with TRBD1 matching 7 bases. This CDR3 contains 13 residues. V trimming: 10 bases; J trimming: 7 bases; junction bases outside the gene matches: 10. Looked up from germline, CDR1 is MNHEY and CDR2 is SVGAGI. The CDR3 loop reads CATNRGRGQPQHF. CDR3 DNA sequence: TGTGCCACTAACAGGGGAAGAGGGCAGCCCCAGCATTTT.